A selection of T cell receptor beta chains follows, all from one sample in a study of cytomegalovirus exposure and HLA in healthy donors. The protocol was immunoSEQ multiplex PCR, while the TCRdb copy is restricted to in-frame clones and leaves out a portion. The sample includes about 62,000 clones, over 70% seen only once; the top ten take about 7.8%. The sample consisted of PBMCs. The source of these receptors is a man between 60 and 75 years old in good health and CMV-seropositive. The CDR3 runs from the conserved cysteine through the conserved F or W. Fields, in order: clone size, J gene, V gene, D gene, CDR3 protein, CDR3 DNA. The D gene is left open where the match is weak. The size field is filled for only some rows; it gives once, few, many or a size class.

-	TRBJ2-1	TRBV7-2	TRBD2	CASSSSLAAYNEQFF	TGTGCCAGCAGCTCGTCTCTAGCGGCTTACAATGAGCAGTTCTTC
-	TRBJ2-2	TRBV19	-	CATHRTWPAGELFF	TGTGCCACCCATCGGACTTGGCCGGCCGGGGAGCTGTTTTTT
-	TRBJ2-2	TRBV2	TRBD2	CASSEIPGGQGGELFF	TGTGCCAGCAGTGAAATCCCGGGAGGGCAGGGCGGGGAGCTGTTTTTT
-	TRBJ1-4	TRBV11-3	-	CASSHQGGYNEKLFF	TGTGCCAGCAGCCACCAAGGAGGGTATAATGAAAAACTGTTTTTT
-	TRBJ2-7	TRBV13	-	CASRSSGDEQYF	TGTGCCAGCAGGTCATCAGGGGACGAGCAGTACTTC
-	TRBJ2-5	TRBV10-3	TRBD2	CAISESGGREETQYF	TGTGCCATCAGTGAAAGCGGGGGGAGAGAAGAGACCCAGTACTTC
-	TRBJ2-7	TRBV14	-	CASSRYPGDSYEQYF	TGTGCCAGCAGCCGTTACCCAGGGGACTCCTACGAGCAGTACTTC
-	TRBJ2-5	TRBV6-6	TRBD2	CASSYGTTNYGEQYF	TGTGCCAGCAGTTACGGGACTACGAACTACGGGGAGCAGTACTTC
once	TRBJ2-5	TRBV20-1	-	CSAYRETQYF	TGCAGTGCGTACAGGGAGACCCAGTACTTC
-	TRBJ2-7	TRBV7-2	-	CASSVQGAGYEQYF	TGTGCCAGCAGCGTACAGGGTGCGGGCTACGAGCAGTACTTC
few	TRBJ2-4	TRBV28	-	CASSYDGPKNIQYF	TGTGCCAGCAGTTATGATGGCCCCAAAAACATTCAGTACTTC
-	TRBJ2-1	TRBV11-2	TRBD2	CASSSRLAVSSYNEQFF	TGTGCCAGCAGCTCCCGTCTAGCGGTCAGCTCCTACAATGAGCAGTTCTTC
few	TRBJ2-1	TRBV7-6	-	CASSLRSTEQFF	TGTGCCAGCAGCTTACGTAGTACTGAGCAGTTCTTC
-	TRBJ1-1	TRBV10-3	-	CAISTRDMATEAFF	TGTGCCATCAGTACGAGGGACATGGCCACTGAAGCTTTCTTT
-	TRBJ2-2	TRBV4-1	-	CASSQGRLSGHGELFF	TGCGCCAGCAGCCAAGGACGACTTTCAGGGCACGGGGAGCTGTTTTTT
-	TRBJ2-7	TRBV6-5	TRBD2	CASTKTSGRAEQYF	TGTGCCAGCACCAAGACTAGCGGGAGGGCCGAGCAGTACTTC
-	TRBJ1-2	TRBV7-8	TRBD1	CASSLSGTGYGYTF	TGTGCCAGCAGCTTATCCGGGACAGGGTATGGCTACACCTTC
-	TRBJ2-4	TRBV21-1	-	CASSKGLTGIGKEAKNIQYF	TGTGCCAGCAGCAAAGGGTTAACAGGGATAGGTAAGGAAGCCAAAAACATTCAGTACTTC